These 10 T cell receptor beta chains share one sample of origin, sequenced in a study of T cells in localized non-small cell lung cancer. Sequencing was performed with immunoSEQ multiplex PCR; in TCRdb, only in-frame clones are kept and a portion is missing. Altogether more than 20,000 clones are present, roughly nine tenths being singletons, with the ten largest covering approximately 22%. The specimen was PBMCs, collected before any cancer treatment. These receptor sequences come from a man between 40 and 69 years old with stage II squamous cell lung carcinoma.

The V and J genes are TRBV9 and TRBJ2-5; 8 bases are shared with TRBD2. The CDR3 contains 14 residues. CDR1 is SGDLS and CDR2 is YYNGEE in the germline V gene. The trim removed 6 bases at V and 0 bases at J, leaving 4 bases unmatched. CDR3 residues: CASNQRGYQETQYF. CDR3 nucleotide sequence: TGTGCCAGCAACCAGCGGGGGTACCAAGAGACCCAGTACTTC.

The chain joins TRBV23-1 to TRBJ2-7; 12 nucleotides match TRBD2. Being an ORF, TRBV23-1 has a function that is uncertain. V lost 4 bases and J lost 3; bases outside the gene matches: 7. CDR3 length equals 16 residues. CDR3 residues: CASSRPGLAGNYEQYF. The DNA of the CDR3 is TGCGCCAGCAGTCGGCCGGGACTAGCGGGTAACTACGAGCAGTACTTC.

The genes are TRBV10-3 and TRBJ2-1; weak D call: TRBD2 (5 bases). Trimming stripped 6 bases from V and 5 bases from J, with 11 bases between. Germline CDR1 reads ENHRY; CDR2 reads SYGVKD. The CDR3 spans 13 residues. In DNA form, the CDR3 reads TGTGCCATCAGCGAGAACGGGGACAATGAGCAGTTCTTC. As protein: CAISENGDNEQFF.

The rearrangement links TRBV6-5 to TRBJ2-1; possible D gene TRBD2, 6 bases. The V end lost 4 bases, the J end lost 1 base, and 14 bases lay between the germline ends. The CDR3 runs to 16 residues. CDR1 and CDR2 from the germline V gene are MNHEY and SVGAGI. CDR3 loop: CASSLRGLDSYNEQFF. CDR3 bases: TGTGCCAGCAGTTTAAGGGGACTGGATTCCTACAATGAGCAGTTCTTC.

This chain links TRBV5-1 with TRBJ1-5; D is possibly TRBD1 (5 bases). Germline assignment: CDR1 SGHRS and CDR2 YFSETQ. Trimming removed 3 bases from V and 3 bases from J, with 13 bases in between. The CDR3 contains 15 residues. The CDR3 here is CASSWDGPYNQPQHF. CDR3 nucleotide sequence: TGCGCCAGCAGCTGGGACGGGCCATACAATCAGCCCCAGCATTTT.

V and J are TRBV11-2 and TRBJ2-7; tentatively, D is TRBD1 or TRBD2 (5 bases each). Germline assignment: CDR1 SGHAT and CDR2 FQNNGV. The CDR3 is 13 amino acids. Trimming left V 1 base short and J 4 bases short, with 8 bases between. The CDR3 nucleotides read TGTGCCAGCAGCTTAGCCGAGGGGTACGAGCAGTACTTC. It translates to CASSLAEGYEQYF.

This sequence joins TRBV28 and TRBJ1-2, with D possibly TRBD1 on 6 matching bases. V lost 5 bases and J lost 2, with 9 bases in between. This CDR3 comprises 13 residues. Germline CDR1 MDHEN, CDR2 SYDVKM. The CDR3 DNA is TGTGCCAGCAGTCAAAGGGGGAACTATGGCTACACCTTC. As protein: CASSQRGNYGYTF.

The J gene is TRBJ1-3, the V gene TRBV6-9; 9 bases are a match to TRBD1. Germline values: CDR1 MNHGY, CDR2 SVAAGI. This CDR3 has 15 amino acids. V lost 4 bases and J lost 8; bases outside the gene matches: 9. CDR3 protein: CASSSHGQGHDTIYF. CDR3 in DNA: TGTGCCAGCAGTTCCCATGGACAGGGGCATGACACCATATATTTT.

This clone was found a few times. This chain joins TRBV7-9 and TRBJ1-1; D is ambiguous. The V gene lost 0 bases and the J gene lost 0 bases, with 11 bases spanning the gap. The CDR3 loop spans 16 amino acids. From germline, CDR1 is SEHNR and CDR2 FQNEAQ (reference sequence). The CDR3 reads CASSLARTSMNTEAFF. The CDR3 DNA sequence: TGTGCCAGCAGCTTAGCTCGGACCTCAATGAACACTGAAGCTTTCTTT. The complete variable domain, with remaining parts taken from reference TRBV7-9 and TRBJ1-1, reads DTGVSQNPRHKITKRGQNVTFRCDPISEHNRLYWYRQTLGQGPEFLTYFQNEAQLEKSRLLSDRFSAERPKGSFSTLEIQRTEQGDSAMYLCASSLARTSMNTEAFFGQGTRLTVV.

Concerning this clone itself: The germline gene is not matched at one end of the junction; a read error may be the cause. V usage is TRBV7-7 and J usage is TRBJ2-2, with TRBD2 matching over 10 bases. Germline V gene lookup returns CDR1 SSHAT and CDR2 FNYEAQ (reference sequence). The CDR3 consists of 15 residues. CDR3 sequence reads: CASSLAGVPTGELFF. The CDR3 region has the DNA TGTGCTAGCAGCCTAGCGGGAGTTCCCACCGGGGAGCTGTTTTTT.